These 19 T cell receptor beta chains came from one sample sequenced in a study of blood T cell repertoires in COVID-19. TCRdb keeps only in-frame clones here, not all; method: immunoSEQ multiplex PCR. The sample consists of over 150,000 clones, around four fifths of them appearing once. The source material was peripheral blood. These receptors were collected from a woman in her seventies who had recovered from COVID-19.

The chain couples TRBV6-5 to TRBJ1-4; 9 positions match TRBD1. With V trimmed by 6 bases and J by 4 bases, 6 bases remained unmatched. CDR3 length: 15 amino acids. Germline V gene sequence: CDR1 MNHEY, CDR2 SVGAGI. CDR3: CASREWGQGNEKLFF. The CDR3 DNA is TGTGCCAGCAGGGAGTGGGGACAGGGTAATGAAAAACTGTTTTTT.

This rearrangement joins TRBV2 to TRBJ2-6; possible D gene TRBD1, 6 bases. The CDR3 consists of 17 residues. The V gene lost 3 bases and the J gene lost 1 base, with 13 bases spanning the gap. Germline V gene sequence: CDR1 SNHLY, CDR2 FYNNEI. CDR3 in DNA: TGTGCCAGCAGTGAGGACCCAGGGGTTTCTGGGGCCAACGTCCTGACTTTC. Residues: CASSEDPGVSGANVLTF. Full variable domain (outside the CDR3, taken from reference TRBV2 and TRBJ2-6): EPEVTQTPSHQVTQMGQEVILRCVPISNHLYFYWYRQILGQKVEFLVSFYNNEISEKSEIFDDQFSVERPDGSNFTLKIRSTKLEDSAMYFCASSEDPGVSGANVLTFGAGSRLTVL.

This chain joins TRBV29-1 and TRBJ2-2, with 8 positions matching TRBD2. The CDR3 is 16 residues long. Trimming took 1 base from V and 2 from J; bases not matched to a gene: 6. CDR1 is SQVTM and CDR2 is ANQGSEA in the germline V gene. The CDR3: CSVEGALAANTGELFF. The CDR3 DNA sequence: TGCAGCGTTGAAGGGGCACTAGCGGCCAACACCGGGGAGCTGTTTTTT.

The V call is TRBV4-1, the J call TRBJ2-5; TRBD2 matches at 11 bases. The CDR3 sequence is 14 residues long. The germline gives CDR1 MGHRA, CDR2 YSYEKL. V trimming: 0 bases; J trimming: 9 bases; junction bases outside the gene matches: 3. The CDR3 loop is CASSQDPSGRPQYF. The CDR3 coding sequence is TGCGCCAGCAGCCAAGACCCTAGCGGGAGGCCCCAGTACTTC.

The chain uses TRBV7-3 and TRBJ2-2, with a weak D call TRBD2 (6 bases). Germline CDR1 SGHTA, CDR2 FQGTGA. V was shortened by 9 bases and J by 7 bases, with 15 bases between the two germline ends. This CDR3 is built from 13 residues. The CDR3 DNA reads as TGTGCCAGGACGGCGGGGCGCGGCGGGGAGCTGTTTTTT. Encoded protein: CARTAGRGGELFF.

This sequence joins TRBV7-9 and TRBJ2-2; D may be TRBD1 (6 bases). Looked up from germline, CDR1 is SEHNR and CDR2 is FQNEAQ (reference sequence). This CDR3 is built from 15 residues. Trimming removed 5 bases at V and 3 bases at J, with 13 bases between. CDR3 protein: CASSPTGWYTGELFF. Written as DNA, the CDR3 is TGTGCCAGCAGCCCAACAGGGTGGTACACCGGGGAGCTGTTTTTT.

The chain is built from TRBV28 and TRBJ2-3, with TRBD2 matching 13 bases. The CDR3 contains 18 residues. The V gene's germline CDR1 is MDHEN and CDR2 SYDVKM. The junction had 10 bases not matched to a gene; V was cut back by 6 bases and J by 1 base. CDR3 nucleotides: TGTGCCAGCAGAGGGGGGACTAGCGGGGCCGGAGGCACAGATACGCAGTATTTT. As protein: CASRGGTSGAGGTDTQYF.

The V gene is TRBV6-2 or TRBV6-3, the J gene TRBJ2-7; TRBD2 is a possible D gene (6 bases). Germline V gene data show CDR1 as MNHEY and CDR2 as SVGEGT. Trimming removed 5 bases at V and 2 bases at J, with 13 bases between. CDR3 length equals 14 residues. Here the CDR3 DNA reads TGTGCCAGCAGTAGCGGTGGAGGGCCCTACGAGCAGTACTTC. This gives the protein CASSSGGGPYEQYF.

The chain carries TRBV10-1 and TRBJ2-3, with 8 bases lining up with TRBD2. The CDR3 is made up of 17 amino acids. Losses at the gene ends were 2 bases for V and 1 base for J; bases not matched to a gene: 8. Germline CDR1 is WNHNN and CDR2 is SYGVQD (reference sequence). The CDR3 region is CASSEPGLGAGTDTQYF. CDR3 bases: TGCGCCAGCAGTGAGCCGGGACTAGGGGCCGGCACAGATACGCAGTATTTT.

The chain has TRBV28 and TRBJ1-2, with 10 nucleotides matching TRBD1. V was pared by 5 bases and J by 3 bases, with 9 bases of the junction left unmatched. Per the germline V gene, CDR1 is MDHEN and CDR2 is SYDVKM. CDR3 length: 16 residues. This CDR3 reads CASSIPTGGFDYGYTF. As DNA, the CDR3 is TGTGCCAGCAGTATCCCGACAGGGGGCTTTGACTATGGCTACACCTTC.

The chain has TRBV30 and TRBJ1-2, with TRBD1 identical over 7 bases. CDR3 length: 13 residues. Germline V lookup: CDR1 GTSNPN, CDR2 SVGIG (reference sequence). V lost 2 bases and J lost 5; bases outside the gene matches: 5. CDR3 sequence (DNA): TGTGCCTGGAGTTCCCAACAGGGGTATGGCTACACCTTC. Residues: CAWSSQQGYGYTF.

This clone has only one observation. The chain employs TRBV10-3 and TRBJ1-1; TRBD1 aligns across 10 bases. The CDR3 contains 15 residues. V lost 10 bases to trimming and J lost 3 bases; unmatched junction nucleotides: 11. CDR1 is ENHRY and CDR2 is SYGVKD in the germline V gene. The DNA of the CDR3 is TGTGCCACCGAACGACAGGGGGCCGGGGACACTGAAGCTTTCTTT. It specifies CATERQGAGDTEAFF.

The V gene is TRBV5-1, the J gene TRBJ2-1; D possibly corresponds to TRBD2 (5 bases). V was trimmed by 6 bases and J by 0 bases, leaving 7 bases between them. Germline assignment: CDR1 SGHRS and CDR2 YFSETQ. The CDR3 has 13 amino acids. The CDR3 bases are TGCGCCAGCAACCGGGACTCCTACAATGAGCAGTTCTTC. Amino acid sequence: CASNRDSYNEQFF. Full variable domain (rest looked up from reference TRBV5-1 and TRBJ2-1): KAGVTQTPRYLIKTRGQQVTLSCSPISGHRSVSWYQQTPGQGLQFLFEYFSETQRNKGNFPGRFSGRQFSNSRSEMNVSTLELGDSALYLCASNRDSYNEQFFGPGTRLTVL.

This clone was seen once. The rearrangement links TRBV4-2 to TRBJ1-1, with 9 bases aligning to TRBD1. The CDR3 length is 15 residues. Per the germline V gene, CDR1 is LGHNA and CDR2 is YNFKEQ. J gave up 5 bases and V 0 bases, and 4 bases lay outside the gene matches. The CDR3 DNA reads as TGTGCCAGCAGCCAAGATAGGGGGACAGGGACTGAAGCTTTCTTT. As protein: CASSQDRGTGTEAFF.

The CDR3 sequence: CASSLGGSGAGELFF. The CDR3 DNA sequence: TGTGCCAGCAGCTTAGGGGGCAGCGGGGCCGGGGAGCTGTTTTTT. The chain is built from TRBV7-3 and TRBJ2-2; weak D call: TRBD2 (7 bases). This CDR3 contains 15 residues. Germline V gene sequence: CDR1 SGHTA, CDR2 FQGTGA. V was cut by 2 bases and J by 6 bases, with 13 bases left in between.

This clone was observed a handful of times. V is TRBV30 and J is TRBJ1-2; 7 positions match TRBD1. V shed 1 base and J 5 bases; nucleotides not matched to a gene: 4. From germline, CDR1 is GTSNPN and CDR2 SVGIG (reference sequence). There are 13 residues in the CDR3. CDR3 nucleotides: TGTGCCTGGAGTGCCCAGACAGGGTATGGCTACACCTTC. Translation: CAWSAQTGYGYTF. The full variable domain, completed using reference TRBV30 and TRBJ1-2, is SQTIHQWPATLVQPVGSPLSLECTVEGTSNPNLYWYRQAAGRGLQLLFYSVGIGQISSEVPQNLSASRPQDRQFILSSKKLLLSDSGFYLCAWSAQTGYGYTFGSGTRLTVV.

The chain links TRBV28 to TRBJ1-4, with 8 bases that match TRBD1. The V gene's germline CDR1 is MDHEN and CDR2 SYDVKM. V lost 7 bases, J lost 0 bases, and 7 bases stayed unmatched. The CDR3 has 16 residues. Written as DNA, the CDR3 is TGTGCCAGCATTACAGGGGGGTTCACAACTAATGAAAAACTGTTTTTT. Amino acid sequence: CASITGGFTTNEKLFF.

V and J are TRBV2 and TRBJ2-3; D is perhaps TRBD2 (7 bases). The CDR3 is 15 amino acids. Germline loops: CDR1 SNHLY, CDR2 FYNNEI. The CDR3 here is CAGGGALRSTDTQYF. The CDR3 nucleotides read TGTGCGGGAGGGGGGGCTTTACGGAGCACAGATACGCAGTATTTT.

V is TRBV7-2 and J is TRBJ2-2; 12 bases are shared with TRBD2. The V gene end was trimmed by 5 bases and the J gene end by 4 bases; junction bases not matched to a gene: 8. CDR1 is SGHTA and CDR2 is FQGNSA in the germline V gene. The CDR3 spans 17 residues. DNA of the CDR3: TGTGCCAGCAGCCCCCGGGGACTAGCGGGTCCCACCGGGGAGCTGTTTTTT. Its translation is CASSPRGLAGPTGELFF. Filled out from reference TRBV7-2 and TRBJ2-2, the complete variable domain reads GAGVSQSPSNKVTEKGKDVELRCDPISGHTALYWYRQSLGQGLEFLIYFQGNSAPDKSGLPSDRFSAERTGGSVSTLTIQRTQQEDSAVYLCASSPRGLAGPTGELFFGEGSRLTVL.